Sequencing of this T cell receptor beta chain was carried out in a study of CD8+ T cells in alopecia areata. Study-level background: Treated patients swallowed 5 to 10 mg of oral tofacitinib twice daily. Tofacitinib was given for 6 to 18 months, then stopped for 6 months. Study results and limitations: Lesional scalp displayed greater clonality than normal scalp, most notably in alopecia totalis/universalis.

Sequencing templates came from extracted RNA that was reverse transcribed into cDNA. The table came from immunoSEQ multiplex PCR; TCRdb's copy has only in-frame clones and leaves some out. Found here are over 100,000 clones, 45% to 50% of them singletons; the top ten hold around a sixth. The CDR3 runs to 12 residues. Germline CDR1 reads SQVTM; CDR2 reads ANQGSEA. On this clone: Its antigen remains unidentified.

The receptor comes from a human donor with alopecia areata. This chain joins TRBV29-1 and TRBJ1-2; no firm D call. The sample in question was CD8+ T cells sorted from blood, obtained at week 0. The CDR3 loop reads CSYNSGNYGYTF. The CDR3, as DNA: TGCAGTTATAACTCAGGAAACTATGGCTACACCTTC.